The sequence of this T cell receptor (beta chain) was determined in a study of T cells in Graves' hyperthyroidism and ophthalmopathy. The V gene's germline CDR1 is SGHRS and CDR2 YFSETQ. Trimming took off 0 bases at V and 9 bases at J, with 10 bases between the two ends. The CDR3 loop spans 14 amino acids. Researchers amplified the TCR beta CDR3 regions from RNA transcripts. The HTBI primer set was used in a first-round RT-PCR of the TCR CDR3. TCRdb re-analysed the multiplex PCR reads in MiXCR, keeping a single row per CDR3 protein. This table holds around 480,000 distinct CDR3 sequences, 13% to 15% found once. Overall study findings and caveats: Through a model of 13 V-J features, ophthalmopathy was separated from stable hyperthyroidism. In validation, the model predicted ophthalmopathy. These predictions came a median roughly 6 months before onset.

Comment on this clonotype: Its antigen is currently unknown. This may stem from a read error, because a much larger clone lies one nucleotide away.

The sequenced sample was blood. The V call is TRBV5-1, the J call TRBJ1-6; the D gene is possibly TRBD1 (6 bases). The clonotype originates from a woman aged 18-35 years with Graves' hyperthyroidism. The CDR3 is CASSLGDKGSPLHF. DNA of the CDR3: TGCGCCAGCAGCTTGGGGGACAAAGGTTCACCCCTCCACTTT.